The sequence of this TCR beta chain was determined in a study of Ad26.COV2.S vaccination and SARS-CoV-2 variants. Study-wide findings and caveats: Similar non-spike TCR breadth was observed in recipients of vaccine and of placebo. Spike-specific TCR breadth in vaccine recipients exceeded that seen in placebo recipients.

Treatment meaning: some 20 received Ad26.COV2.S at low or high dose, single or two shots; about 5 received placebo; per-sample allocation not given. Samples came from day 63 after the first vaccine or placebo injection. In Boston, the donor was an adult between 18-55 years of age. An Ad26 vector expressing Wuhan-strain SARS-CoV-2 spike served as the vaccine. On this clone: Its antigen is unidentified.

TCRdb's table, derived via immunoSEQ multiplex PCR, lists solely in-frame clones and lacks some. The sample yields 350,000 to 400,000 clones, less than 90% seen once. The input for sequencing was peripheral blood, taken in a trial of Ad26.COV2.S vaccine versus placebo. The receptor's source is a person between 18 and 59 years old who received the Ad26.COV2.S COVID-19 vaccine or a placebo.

The CDR3 spells CASSLVAAKMNTEAFF. The CDR3 nucleotides are TGCGCCAGCAGCTTGGTCGCTGCCAAGATGAACACTGAAGCTTTCTTT. The chain couples TRBV5-1 to TRBJ1-1, with D uncertain. The germline V gene has CDR1 SGHRS and CDR2 YFSETQ. The CDR3 has 16 residues. Trimming left V 0 bases short and J 0 bases short, with 12 bases between.